This T cell receptor (beta chain) was found in a study of CD8 T cells in Susac syndrome. Study details: Patients with Susac syndrome were therapy-naive, on corticosteroids, or on intravenous immunoglobulin alone at blood draw.

The TEMRA cells underwent FACS enrichment, while the CD8+ and CD4+ T cells underwent negative isolation. The CDR3 runs to 11 residues. V was trimmed by 10 bases and J by 12 bases, leaving 18 bases between them. Looked up from germline, CDR1 is MGHRA and CDR2 is YSYEKL. Random hexamers were used to reverse transcribe the RNA input (roughly 0.5 to 1 ug). TCRdb used MiXCR to reprocess the immunoSEQ multiplex PCR reads, holding one entry per CDR3 protein. The sample carries about 110,000 distinct CDR3 sequences, approximately 94% recorded once. V and J are TRBV4-1 and TRBJ1-1; no clear D gene. The material sequenced was CD8+ T cells from PBMCs. The origin of this receptor is a human donor with Susac syndrome. CDR3 in DNA: TGCGCCACCACTGGCCCGGAGTTAACTTTCTTT. This sequence encodes CATTGPELTFF.